The TCR beta chain under discussion was sequenced for a study of blood T cell repertoires in COVID-19. In the study overall: The study drew acute and convalescent COVID-19 samples from the United States, Italy and Spain. The analysed material was cDNA or gDNA that came from T cells, B-cell-depleted T cells, or PBMCs.

Here immunoSEQ multiplex PCR was the method, and the copy in TCRdb shows in-frame clones only, minus some. The table records roughly 240,000 clones, roughly 79% of them present only once. The CDR3 spans 15 residues. V was pared by 0 bases and J by 0 bases, with 1 base of the junction left unmatched. Germline CDR1 MDHEN, CDR2 SYDVKM. The V gene is TRBV28, the J gene TRBJ2-7; 8 bases are shared with TRBD1. The TCR comes from a woman of 80 years or more with acute or convalescent COVID-19. The source material was peripheral blood. This chain's CDR3 is CASSLWDRDSYEQYF. In DNA form, the CDR3 reads TGTGCCAGCAGTTTATGGGACAGGGACTCCTACGAGCAGTACTTC. Supplemented by reference TRBV28 and TRBJ2-7, the full variable domain reads DVKVTQSSRYLVKRTGEKVFLECVQDMDHENMFWYRQDPGLGLRLIYFSYDVKMKEKGDIPEGYSVSREKKERFSLILESASTNQTSMYLCASSLWDRDSYEQYFGPGTRLTVT.